These 6 T cell receptor beta chains were all obtained from the same sample, sequenced in a study of cytomegalovirus exposure and HLA in healthy donors. Vbeta (60) and Jbeta (13) primers were used in the PCR. Measured with immunoSEQ multiplex PCR; TCRdb has only the in-frame clones, and not every one. Of 200,000 to 300,000 clones listed, almost 85% are singletons. The sample taken for sequencing was PBMCs. The receptors were sampled from a middle-aged woman in good health and CMV-seropositive.

This rearrangement joins TRBV7-2 to TRBJ2-7; 10 bases line up with TRBD2. The CDR3 is 15 amino acids. After removal of 1 base from V and 2 bases from J, the junction contained 2 bases not matched to a gene. Per the germline V gene, CDR1 is SGHTA and CDR2 is FQGNSA. In nucleotides, the CDR3 is TGTGCCAGCAGCTTAGGGACTAGCGGTACCTACGAGCAGTACTTC. This translates into CASSLGTSGTYEQYF.

The rearrangement links TRBV4-1 to TRBJ1-1; D unresolved. Trimming shortened V by 5 bases and J by 1 base, and 5 bases separated the two germline ends. The CDR3 is 12 amino acids. CDR1 and CDR2 from the germline V gene are MGHRA and YSYEKL. The CDR3 DNA is TGCGCCAGCAGCGAGGGGAACACTGAAGCTTTCTTT. It yields the protein CASSEGNTEAFF.

The CDR3 bases are TGTGCCTGGGCCGACAGGGTTGATTCACCCCTCCACTTT. Translation: CAWADRVDSPLHF. The chain joins TRBV30 to TRBJ1-6; 7 nucleotides line up with TRBD1. The CDR3 is made up of 13 amino acids. J was trimmed by 8 bases and V by 5 bases; bases with no gene match: 6. The germline gives CDR1 GTSNPN, CDR2 SVGIG (reference sequence).

This clone was seen a few times. V gene TRBV7-8 combines with J gene TRBJ1-2; TRBD1 is a possible D gene (5 bases). Germline values: CDR1 SGHVS, CDR2 FQNEAQ. This CDR3 spans 14 amino acids. Between the trimmed V and J ends, which lost 0 bases and 2 bases, there was a span of 7 bases. The CDR3 DNA is TGTGCCAGCAGCTTAGCGACAGAAAACTATGGCTACACCTTC. Encoded protein: CASSLATENYGYTF.

CDR3 nucleotide sequence: TGTGCCAGCAGTCCGTCCCGGGACAGGAACGAGCAGTACTTC. Its protein product is CASSPSRDRNEQYF. The chain links TRBV27 to TRBJ2-7; 8 bases align to TRBD1. Germline CDR1 reads MNHEY; CDR2 reads SMNVEV (reference sequence). The ends lost 5 bases at V and 5 bases at J; junction bases unmatched: 8. The CDR3 loop spans 14 amino acids.

V and J are TRBV4-3 and TRBJ2-1; D is uncertain. This CDR3 is built from 13 residues. Trimming pared 1 base from V and 4 bases from J, leaving 5 bases between. Per the germline V gene, CDR1 is LGHNA and CDR2 is YSLEER. The CDR3 here is CASSQGEYNEQFF. As DNA, the CDR3 is TGCGCCAGCAGCCAAGGAGAGTACAATGAGCAGTTCTTC.